This TCR beta chain derives from a study of beta chain features in type 1 diabetes (dated by TCRdb to 2016 to 2019). About the investigation overall: Patients and healthy donors did not differ in mean age, gender distribution, total cell number or subset yield. A total of some 100,000,000 sorted cells were examined across all samples, and a strong correlation was observed between cell number per subset and RNA yield. In the study, recently diagnosed type 1 diabetes patients and matched healthy donors were compared on the TCRB repertoires of their sorted circulating CD4+ T cell subsets. Regulatory and stem cell-like memory subsets were obtained from only 8 patients and roughly 8 healthy donors, while naive and central memory subsets were obtained from all 30 or so donors.

Results and caveats for the whole study, not just this receptor: PCR may preferentially amplify shorter templates, but because patient and control samples were amplified and corrected together, any resulting skew would affect both groups equally. Patients with type 1 diabetes made fewer insertions and deleted more nucleotides at VDJ recombination sites, implying thymic rearrangement abnormalities. The naive, central memory and regulatory TCRB repertoires appeared to resemble one another more closely among patients than among healthy donors. Because cDNA was sequenced instead of genomic DNA, highly expressing activated cells could be over-represented, though the groups showed no difference in activation or CD3 levels. Only small numbers of individuals were included in the HLA sub-analyses, which left unresolved whether HLA type had any influence on TCRB rearrangement. A moderate but significant shortening of TCRB CDR3 length was observed in type 1 diabetes patients in all four CD4+ subsets.

The High Capacity cDNA Reverse Transcription Kit was used to reverse transcribe all of the isolated RNA, meaning that expressed TCRB transcripts were what got sequenced. Deep immunoSEQ sequencing was performed on naive, central memory and regulatory T cell samples, with an average of roughly 3.5 million total reads per sample. Sorted cells were lysed in RLT buffer, and RNA was extracted using DNase-treated RNeasy Micro or Mini kits according to cell number. To prevent cross-contamination, every cell subset was processed on its own, while patient and healthy donor samples were processed together. The immunoSEQ multiplex PCR was used to amplify TCRB sequences from cDNA, yielding 87-bp fragments that span the CDR3 region. Amplicons were sequenced on the Illumina HiSeq platform. The paper's processing steps were these. Synthetic template baselines were used to correct PCR bias computationally, reads within Hamming distance 2 were collapsed together, and singletons that could not be merged were discarded. Reads were aligned to IMGT to assign V, D and J genes, CDR3 length, and insertions or deletions at six rearrangement sites. Within each subset, clonotype counts were normalized to sorted cell number, and only after that were true diversity and Gini coefficients computed with the tcR R package. Repertoire sharing was quantified using the overlap coefficient calculated on TCRB nucleotide sequences. As a proxy for the pre-selection repertoire, out-of-frame TCRB sequences from naive cells were analyzed. TCRdb stores this immuneACCESS table with in-frame sequences only. Part of the clones is absent; in the studies checked, under half of the shortfall reflects unresolved V genes, and no reason is known for the rest. D and trimming were read from the DNA, whereas the V and J calls and clone size are those reported in that table. Here the sample has about 640,000 clones; around 11% occur a single time. The ten largest clones take up more than 0.095% of the sample.

A word on this clone: This receptor's antigen is unknown. No much larger clone is present one base from it, and per-base qualities are unavailable.

Trimming removed 3 bases from V and 4 bases from J; the gene matches leave 6 bases unexplained. Measured from the cysteine to the phenylalanine, the CDR3 is 14 residues long. Only the CDR3 region is kept as DNA, spanning 42 bases read in frame from base 1. CDR1 and CDR2, per the germline V gene, are KGHSH and LQKENI. A single peripheral blood draw of about 116 mL on average was collected from each donor into heparinised tubes. Naive, central memory, regulatory and stem cell-like memory CD4+ T cells were sorted on a BD FACSAria II using a panel including CD45RO, CCR7, CD25, CD127, CD95 and CD27. Every sorted population had a purity above 95%. PBMCs were isolated immediately by Lymphoprep density gradient centrifugation and stained directly without culture. Samples were stained and sorted in pairs, with one healthy donor and one patient per experiment, so that batch effects were minimized.

The V and J genes are TRBV18 and TRBJ2-7; TRBD1 matches 7 bases in the middle. The origin of this receptor is a man younger than 40 with type 1 diabetes. What was sequenced was naive CD4+ T cells from blood. Interpreted using the paper, the cell subset or site label stands for: true naive CD4+ T cells. Here the CDR3 is given as CASSPGTAEYEQYF. The nucleotides read TGTGCCAGCTCACCCGGGACAGCTGAATACGAGCAGTACTTC.